A single sample gave rise to the 2 T cell receptor beta chains below, sequenced in a study of control samples from healthy donors and cancer patients. Profiled with immunoSEQ multiplex PCR; TCRdb holds only in-frame clones, not every one. Altogether 130,000 to 150,000 clones are present, approximately 92% being singletons, with the ten largest covering approximately 3.2%. Sequencing was performed on blood. These receptors originate from a man aged 30-40 years in good health.

The CDR3 coding sequence is TGCGCCAGCAGTGACTCTCTAGCGGTTCAAGAGACCCAGTACTTC. Translating gives CASSDSLAVQETQYF. The rearrangement joins TRBV10-1 to TRBJ2-5; TRBD2 agrees at 7 bases. This CDR3 comprises 15 residues. V shed 3 bases and J 2 bases; nucleotides not matched to a gene: 6. Per germline, CDR1 WNHNN and CDR2 SYGVQD (reference sequence).

V is TRBV12-3 or TRBV12-4 and J is TRBJ2-3; no firm D call. The CDR3 covers 13 residues. Trimming left V 4 bases short and J 4 bases short, with 9 bases between. CDR3 coding DNA: TGTGCCAGCAGTTCCTCTGTCTCAGATACGCAGTATTTT. It yields the protein CASSSSVSDTQYF.